Below, 27 T cell receptor beta chains from the same sample are listed, as sequenced in a study of cytomegalovirus exposure and HLA in healthy donors. 13 Jbeta primers and 60 Vbeta primers were used for the PCR. Using immunoSEQ multiplex PCR, the repertoire was profiled, and TCRdb retains in-frame clones only, with some absent. The table lists 120,000 or so clones, about 85% of them singletons, with about 3.9% in the top ten. Sequenced input: PBMCs. Receptor source: a man aged 18-30 years in good health and CMV-seropositive.

Worth noting for this clone: One junction end disagrees with the germline gene, perhaps due to a read error. The chain combines TRBV7-9 with TRBJ2-7; tentatively, D is TRBD1 (5 bases). The CDR3 has 14 residues. The V gene's germline CDR1 is SEHNR and CDR2 FQNEAQ (reference sequence). CDR3 in DNA: TGTTCCAGCAGCTTAGGGGCCAACTCCTACGAGCAGTACTTC. Encoded protein: CSSSLGANSYEQYF.

The chain has TRBV30 and TRBJ1-1; unclear D gene. The V end lost 0 bases, the J end lost 4 bases, and 24 bases lay between the germline ends. This CDR3 spans 18 amino acids. Germline V gene sequence: CDR1 GTSNPN, CDR2 SVGIG (reference sequence). CDR3: CAWSVPPPGIRVRTEAFF. CDR3 in DNA: TGTGCCTGGAGTGTACCCCCCCCGGGGATTAGAGTTCGCACTGAAGCTTTCTTT.

This chain joins TRBV7-8 and TRBJ1-5; TRBD1 aligns across 8 bases. The CDR3 contains 16 residues. V gave up 1 base and J gave up 4 bases; unmatched junction bases: 6. CDR1 is SGHVS and CDR2 is FQNEAQ in the germline V gene. The CDR3 loop is CASSLGRQGYNQPQHF. DNA for the CDR3: TGTGCCAGCAGCTTAGGCCGACAGGGGTATAATCAGCCCCAGCATTTT.

The V gene is TRBV6-5, the J gene TRBJ1-4, with D unclear. Trimming removed 5 bases from V and 1 base from J, with 11 bases in between. Germline-derived CDR1 and CDR2 are MNHEY and SVGAGI. The CDR3 loop spans 15 amino acids. DNA for the CDR3: TGTGCCAGCAGTGGAGGGAGGGAAACTAATGAAAAACTGTTTTTT. Residues: CASSGGRETNEKLFF.

The chain employs TRBV7-2 and TRBJ1-3; 7 nucleotides align to TRBD1. The CDR3 sequence is 15 residues long. Germline values: CDR1 SGHTA, CDR2 FQGNSA. V shed 5 bases and J 3 bases; nucleotides not matched to a gene: 7. The CDR3 loop reads CASSPDRVLGNTIYF. In DNA, the CDR3 is TGTGCCAGCAGCCCCGACAGGGTCCTTGGAAACACCATATATTTT.

The DNA of the CDR3 is TGTGCCAGTAACGGACAGAGGCTCTCTGGAAACACCATATATTTT. It codes for CASNGQRLSGNTIYF. V usage is TRBV19 and J usage is TRBJ1-3; D might be TRBD1 (6 bases). Trimming removed 7 bases from V and 0 bases from J, with 13 bases in between. CDR3 length equals 15 residues. Germline V lookup: CDR1 LNHDA, CDR2 SQIVND (reference sequence).

The CDR3 bases are TGTGCCAGCTCACGGGAGTCAGGCGAGCTCACTGAAGCTTTCTTT. Protein sequence: CASSRESGELTEAFF. The chain uses TRBV18 and TRBJ1-1, with D unresolved. This CDR3 has 15 amino acids. Germline V gene data show CDR1 as KGHSH and CDR2 as LQKENI. Between the trimmed V and J ends, which lost 4 bases and 4 bases, there was a span of 16 bases.

The chain is built from TRBV10-3 and TRBJ1-5; 7 nucleotides align to TRBD1. CDR1 is ENHRY, CDR2 SYGVKD, per germline. The junction had 4 bases not matched to a gene; V was cut back by 4 bases and J by 4 bases. The CDR3 has 14 residues. The CDR3 sequence is CAISGTGGNQPQHF. For the CDR3, the DNA is TGTGCCATCAGTGGGACAGGAGGAAATCAGCCCCAGCATTTT.

The chain combines TRBV30 with TRBJ1-4, with D unclear. Trimming took 4 bases from V and 8 from J, leaving 14 bases between them. This CDR3 has 13 residues. The germline V gene has CDR1 GTSNPN and CDR2 SVGIG (reference sequence). This CDR3 is CAWNPVSGEKLFF. CDR3 coding DNA: TGTGCCTGGAATCCTGTCTCGGGGGAAAAACTGTTTTTT.

The rearrangement uses TRBV10-3 and TRBJ1-4; D may be TRBD1 (5 bases). Germline-derived CDR1 and CDR2 are ENHRY and SYGVKD. V was cut by 6 bases and J by 7 bases, with 15 bases left in between. The CDR3 spans 14 residues. The CDR3 spells CAISTGAGGEKLFF. The CDR3 bases are TGTGCCATCAGCACCGGGGCCGGGGGTGAAAAACTGTTTTTT.

The chain uses TRBV19 and TRBJ2-7; TRBD2 is a possible D gene (5 bases). The CDR3 runs to 13 residues. The V end lost 3 bases, the J end lost 2 bases, and 8 bases lay between the germline ends. CDR1 LNHDA and CDR2 SQIVND come from the germline V gene (reference sequence). The CDR3 DNA reads as TGTGCCAGTAGTATCGGGATTGCCTACGAGCAGTACTTC. Amino acid sequence: CASSIGIAYEQYF.

This clone was recorded only once. The chain combines TRBV29-1 with TRBJ2-1; 12 bases map to TRBD2. The CDR3 spans 16 residues. Germline CDR1 and CDR2: SQVTM and ANQGSEA. V dropped 6 bases and J dropped 10; count of bases not matched to a gene: 16. CDR3 nucleotide sequence: TGCAGCGTCATGTCGGGGCCTAGCGGGGGGGCCCGGGAGCAGTTCTTC. Protein product: CSVMSGPSGGAREQFF.

The chain joins TRBV13 to TRBJ2-1; D is ambiguous. Germline V gene lookup returns CDR1 PRHDT and CDR2 FYEKMQ (reference sequence). V was pared by 4 bases and J by 4 bases, with 2 bases between. The CDR3 is 11 residues long. CDR3 amino acids: CASSSYNEQFF. The DNA of the CDR3 is TGTGCCAGCAGCTCATACAATGAGCAGTTCTTC.

CDR3 sequence: CASSLFRVTGWVTEAFF. The CDR3 bases are TGTGCCAGCAGCTTGTTCAGGGTGACAGGTTGGGTCACTGAAGCTTTCTTT. The genes are TRBV5-6 and TRBJ1-1, with D maybe TRBD1 (6 bases). V lost 1 base, J lost 4 bases, and 20 bases lay in between. The CDR3 runs to 17 residues. Germline V gene sequence: CDR1 SGHDT, CDR2 YYEEEE.

The CDR3 protein is CASSPRIGAEQFF. CDR3 DNA: TGTGCCAGCAGTCCCCGAATAGGGGCCGAGCAGTTCTTC. This sequence joins TRBV7-8 and TRBJ2-1; tentative D call: TRBD1 (5 bases). Trimming cost V 6 bases and J 10 bases, with 16 bases left between them. The germline gives CDR1 SGHVS, CDR2 FQNEAQ. CDR3 length: 13 amino acids.

This clone was seen only a few times. The CDR3, as DNA: TGTGCCAGCAGCGTAGTCGGGACATCTGCTAATGAGCAGTTCTTC. Its translation is CASSVVGTSANEQFF. The chain uses TRBV9 and TRBJ2-1, with D possibly TRBD1 on 6 matching bases. Germline assignment: CDR1 SGDLS and CDR2 YYNGEE. V was pared by 0 bases and J by 7 bases, with 14 bases between. This CDR3 spans 15 amino acids.

On this clone itself: Different DNA sequences within this sample yield the same CDR3. The CDR3 sequence is CASSLGTGSNEKLFF. CDR3 sequence (DNA): TGTGCCAGCAGCTTAGGCACAGGGTCGAATGAAAAACTGTTTTTT. The chain is built from TRBV7-9 and TRBJ1-4; TRBD1 is a possible D gene (6 bases). Per the germline V gene, CDR1 is SEHNR and CDR2 is FQNEAQ (reference sequence). Trimming cost V 1 base and J 5 bases, with 11 bases left between them. This CDR3 has 15 residues.

The rearrangement uses TRBV12-5 and TRBJ2-4; 8 bases align to TRBD1. The CDR3 runs 15 residues. J lost 3 bases, V lost 7 bases, and 8 bases had no gene match. Germline loops: CDR1 LGHNT, CDR2 FRNRAP. In DNA, the CDR3 is TGTGCTAGTGCCCAGGGGGCTGGGGTCAAAAACATTCAGTACTTC. Amino acids: CASAQGAGVKNIQYF.

This sequence joins TRBV4-3 and TRBJ2-7, with 10 bases matching TRBD1. CDR1 is LGHNA and CDR2 is YSLEER in the germline V gene. This CDR3 has 14 residues. The V segment lost 4 bases and the J segment 6 bases; nucleotides outside the gene matches: 6. CDR3 nucleotides: TGCGCCAGCAGCCCCGGACAGGGGGTTCGCGAGCAGTACTTC. Translation: CASSPGQGVREQYF.

This chain connects TRBV2 to TRBJ2-2, with 10 bases lining up with TRBD1. The CDR3 is 16 residues long. CDR1 is SNHLY and CDR2 is FYNNEI in the germline V gene. The V gene end was trimmed by 7 bases and the J gene end by 7 bases; junction bases not matched to a gene: 12. The CDR3 DNA sequence: TGTGCCAGCATCGAGAGAAGACAGGGGGCTTTCGGGGAGCTGTTTTTT. Residues: CASIERRQGAFGELFF.

This chain joins TRBV10-3 and TRBJ2-3; D remains unclear. Deletions cut 3 bases from V and 2 bases from J, with 6 bases between. CDR3 length: 13 amino acids. Per germline, CDR1 ENHRY and CDR2 SYGVKD. This CDR3 reads CAISDLNTDTQYF. The DNA for the CDR3 is TGTGCCATCAGTGACCTAAACACAGATACGCAGTATTTT.

V gene TRBV28 combines with J gene TRBJ1-4; D not resolved. V lost 8 bases, J lost 3 bases, and 10 bases lay in between. CDR1 and CDR2 (germline): MDHEN, SYDVKM. The CDR3 consists of 13 residues. The CDR3 coding sequence is TGTGCCAGCCGGGAGTGGTCTAATGAAAAACTGTTTTTT. It yields the protein CASREWSNEKLFF.

V and J are TRBV4-2 and TRBJ1-4; a possible D gene is TRBD1 (6 bases). Germline V gene sequence: CDR1 LGHNA, CDR2 YNFKEQ. There are 16 residues in the CDR3. V shed 1 base and J shed 3 bases, with 12 bases lying between them. CDR3 loop: CASSQATGSANEKLFF. As DNA, the CDR3 is TGTGCCAGCAGCCAAGCAACAGGGTCCGCTAATGAAAAACTGTTTTTT.

V gene TRBV19 combines with J gene TRBJ2-5, with no clear D. Germline V gene data show CDR1 as LNHDA and CDR2 as SQIVND (reference sequence). Between the trimmed V and J ends, which lost 5 bases and 0 bases, there was a span of 4 bases. This CDR3 has 12 amino acids. The CDR3: CASSRYQETQYF. CDR3 DNA: TGTGCCAGTAGTCGGTACCAAGAGACCCAGTACTTC.

V gene TRBV19 combines with J gene TRBJ1-2; the match to TRBD1 covers 8 bases. The CDR3 spans 16 residues. J was trimmed by 3 bases and V by 6 bases; bases with no gene match: 12. Looked up from germline, CDR1 is LNHDA and CDR2 is SQIVND (reference sequence). This CDR3 reads CASRGQGTIKDYGYTF. The CDR3 bases are TGTGCCAGTAGAGGACAGGGTACTATAAAGGACTATGGCTACACCTTC.

The chain uses TRBV4-3 and TRBJ1-3, with TRBD1 identical over 7 bases. This CDR3 has 16 residues. Germline CDR1 reads LGHNA; CDR2 reads YSLEER. V lost 0 bases to trimming and J lost 4 bases; unmatched junction nucleotides: 6. The CDR3 bases are TGCGCCAGCAGCCAAGATGTGGACAGGCAAGGAAACACCATATATTTT. Translated, it gives CASSQDVDRQGNTIYF.

The V and J genes are TRBV19 and TRBJ1-2, with D hard to call. Germline values: CDR1 LNHDA, CDR2 SQIVND (reference sequence). V was trimmed by 1 base and J by 7 bases, leaving 7 bases between them. There are 12 residues in the CDR3. The CDR3 loop is CASSIAEGGYTF. For the CDR3, the DNA is TGTGCCAGTAGTATAGCCGAGGGTGGCTACACCTTC.